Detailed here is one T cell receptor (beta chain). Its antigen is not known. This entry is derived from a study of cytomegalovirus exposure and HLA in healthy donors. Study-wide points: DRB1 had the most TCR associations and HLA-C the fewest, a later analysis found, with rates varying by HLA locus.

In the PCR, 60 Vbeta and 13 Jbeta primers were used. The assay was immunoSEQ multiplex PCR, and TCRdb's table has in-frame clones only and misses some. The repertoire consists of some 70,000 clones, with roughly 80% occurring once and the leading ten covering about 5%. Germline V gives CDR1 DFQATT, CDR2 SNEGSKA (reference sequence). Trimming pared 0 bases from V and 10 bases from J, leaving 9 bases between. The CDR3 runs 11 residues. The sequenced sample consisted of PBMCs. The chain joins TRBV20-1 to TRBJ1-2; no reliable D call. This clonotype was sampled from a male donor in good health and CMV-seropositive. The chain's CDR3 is CSARDGSYYTF. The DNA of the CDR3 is TGCAGTGCTAGAGATGGGAGTTACTACACCTTC.